This T cell receptor (beta chain) was sequenced during a study of cytomegalovirus exposure and HLA in healthy donors. Study findings and constraints: There were reportedly fewer N-insertions in an Asian-associated ancestry cluster than the roughly 700-donor mean, in a later analysis.

A multiplex PCR was run with 60 Vbeta primers and 13 Jbeta primers. Profiled with immunoSEQ multiplex PCR; TCRdb holds only in-frame clones, not every one. The sample has 180,000 or so clones, about 80% seen once; the top ten hold roughly 2.1%. V lost 4 bases and J lost 6; bases outside the gene matches: 4. From germline, CDR1 is MGHRA and CDR2 YSYEKL. The CDR3 length is 14 residues. This clone is a singleton in its sample. Antigen: not known. This TCR came from a woman in her 30s in good health and CMV-seropositive. The sample comprised PBMCs. The chain is built from TRBV4-1 and TRBJ1-2; 11 nucleotides match TRBD1. The CDR3 nucleotides read TGCGCCAGCAGCCGAGGACAGGGGGCGGATGGCTACACCTTC. Protein: CASSRGQGADGYTF.